This T cell receptor beta chain was recorded in a study of shared clonotypes between healthy human individuals. Libraries were prepared by immunoSEQ multiplex PCR; TCRdb keeps only in-frame clonotypes and omits some of them. In the table there are under 2,000,000 clones, approximately 94% of which are singletons. This clone was seen only a few times. Selected positively for CCR7 and CD45RO-negative, naive CD8 cells excluded terminally differentiated effector memory CD45RA+ cells. With 3 bases removed from V and 0 bases from J, the gap between germline ends came to 7 bases. Germline CDR1 SGHDT, CDR2 YYEEEE. There are 14 residues in the CDR3.

This sequence joins TRBV5-6 and TRBJ2-1, with no clear D. Sequencing was carried out using naive CD8+ T cells sorted from blood. This TCR was sampled from a man aged 18 to 29 in good health. The CDR3 protein is CASSSYSSYNEQFF. The CDR3 nucleotides are TGTGCCAGCAGCTCCTATAGCTCCTACAATGAGCAGTTCTTC.